The 11 T cell receptor beta chains given below trace back to one sample, sequenced in a study of cytomegalovirus exposure and HLA in healthy donors. Primers for the PCR totalled 60 Vbeta and 13 Jbeta. TCRdb keeps only in-frame clones here, not all; method: immunoSEQ multiplex PCR. The sample has around 91,000 clones, about 89% seen once. Sequenced: PBMCs. Source of these receptors: a young man in good health and CMV-seropositive.

This clone has only one observation. The chain recombines TRBV30 with TRBJ1-2; 7 nucleotides align to TRBD1. Germline V lookup: CDR1 GTSNPN, CDR2 SVGIG (reference sequence). This CDR3 spans 14 amino acids. V gave up 5 bases and J gave up 8 bases; unmatched junction bases: 14. In DNA form, the CDR3 reads TGTGCCTGGGAAGACAGGGTATCTTTCCTCGGCTACACCTTC. It codes for CAWEDRVSFLGYTF.

The J gene is TRBJ1-5, the V gene TRBV27; 8 bases are a match to TRBD1. Germline assignment: CDR1 MNHEY and CDR2 SMNVEV (reference sequence). The length of the CDR3 is 15 residues. V was clipped by 8 bases and J by 6 bases; unmatched bases: 12. CDR3 in amino acids: CASREGYRGAQPQHF. In DNA form, the CDR3 reads TGTGCCAGCCGCGAAGGATACAGGGGGGCTCAGCCCCAGCATTTT.

This chain links TRBV18 with TRBJ2-7, with D unclear. V lost 2 bases, J lost 3 bases, and 5 bases lay in between. The V gene's germline CDR1 is KGHSH and CDR2 LQKENI. The length of the CDR3 is 12 residues. CDR3 bases: TGTGCCAGCTCACCAGACAACTACGAGCAGTACTTC. This encodes CASSPDNYEQYF. Full variable domain (remainder filled in from reference TRBV18 and TRBJ2-7): NAGVMQNPRHLVRRRGQEARLRCSPMKGHSHVYWYRQLPEEGLKFMVYLQKENIIDESGMPKERFSAEFPKEGPSILRIQQVVRGDSAAYFCASSPDNYEQYFGPGTRLTVT.

The V call is TRBV18, the J call TRBJ2-1, with 7 bases aligning to TRBD1. Trimming removed 1 base from V and 8 bases from J; junction bases left unmatched: 5. CDR3 length: 14 amino acids. The V gene's germline CDR1 is KGHSH and CDR2 LQKENI. The CDR3 is CASSPRQGTDEQFF. CDR3 nucleotides: TGTGCCAGCTCACCACGACAGGGAACCGATGAGCAGTTCTTC.

The V and J genes are TRBV25-1 and TRBJ2-4; D perhaps matches TRBD2 (7 bases). Germline V gives CDR1 MGHDK, CDR2 SYGVNS. The CDR3 has 13 residues. V was pared by 5 bases and J by 7 bases, with 12 bases between. This chain's CDR3 is CASSLQGGNIQYF. The CDR3 DNA reads TGTGCCAGCAGTCTACAGGGAGGGAACATTCAGTACTTC.

V and J are TRBV2 and TRBJ2-7; weak D call: TRBD2 (5 bases). Germline V gene data show CDR1 as SNHLY and CDR2 as FYNNEI. V lost 6 bases and J lost 4, with 13 bases in between. This CDR3 region has 13 residues. The CDR3 DNA is TGTGCCAGCAGACCTCGGACGGGATACGAGCAGTACTTC. It yields the protein CASRPRTGYEQYF.

The V gene is TRBV7-6, the J gene TRBJ2-5; 11 bases match TRBD1. V was pared by 5 bases and J by 3 bases, with 5 bases of the junction left unmatched. Germline assignment: CDR1 SGHVS and CDR2 FNYEAQ. The CDR3 totals 15 residues. This chain's CDR3 is CASSPTGQGEETQYF. The DNA for the CDR3 is TGTGCCAGCAGCCCCACGGGACAGGGGGAAGAGACCCAGTACTTC.

V is TRBV28 and J is TRBJ1-2, with a tentative D call TRBD1 (5 bases). Per germline, CDR1 MDHEN and CDR2 SYDVKM. This CDR3 comprises 15 residues. The V gene lost 7 bases and the J gene lost 4 bases, with 19 bases spanning the gap. The CDR3 protein is CASTPAGRLSYGYTF. CDR3 coding DNA: TGTGCCAGCACCCCGGCGGGGCGGTTGAGCTATGGCTACACCTTC.

The rearrangement links TRBV14 to TRBJ2-7; TRBD2 matches 9 bases. This CDR3 is 14 amino acids long. Per the germline V gene, CDR1 is SGHDN and CDR2 is FVKESK. Trimming removed 3 bases from V and 3 bases from J; junction bases left unmatched: 3. The CDR3 is CASSQTSGSYEQYF. The CDR3 DNA reads as TGTGCCAGCAGCCAGACTAGCGGTAGCTACGAGCAGTACTTC.

The chain is built from TRBV28 and TRBJ2-7; D remains unclear. The germline CDR1 and CDR2 sequences are MDHEN and SYDVKM. Trimming removed 5 bases from V and 3 bases from J, with 11 bases in between. The CDR3 has 13 residues. The CDR3 DNA reads as TGTGCCAGCAGTCTATCCCTTCTCTACGAGCAGTACTTC. Its protein is CASSLSLLYEQYF.

The chain uses TRBV30 and TRBJ2-1, with a tentative D call TRBD2 (6 bases). The CDR3 has 14 amino acids. V shed 4 bases and J shed 4 bases, with 14 bases lying between them. The V gene's germline CDR1 is GTSNPN and CDR2 SVGIG (reference sequence). DNA of the CDR3: TGTGCCTGGAAGGGACTCCTAAGATACAATGAGCAGTTCTTC. It translates to CAWKGLLRYNEQFF.